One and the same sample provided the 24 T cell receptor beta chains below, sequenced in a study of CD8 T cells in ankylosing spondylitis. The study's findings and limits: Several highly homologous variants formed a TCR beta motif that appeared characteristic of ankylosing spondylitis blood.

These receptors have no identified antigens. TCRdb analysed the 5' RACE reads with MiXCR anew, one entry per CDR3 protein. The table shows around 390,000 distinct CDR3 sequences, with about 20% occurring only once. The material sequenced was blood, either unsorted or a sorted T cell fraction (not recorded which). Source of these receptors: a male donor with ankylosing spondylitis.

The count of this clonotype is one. CDR3 in DNA: TGCAGTGCTAGTCCACCTACACAAGAGACCCAGTACTTC. Encoded protein: CSASPPTQETQYF. V usage is TRBV20-1 and J usage is TRBJ2-5; D call uncertain. The V and J ends lost 3 bases and 2 bases respectively, with 10 bases between them. The CDR3 sequence is 13 residues long. Germline CDR1 and CDR2: DFQATT and SNEGSKA (reference sequence).

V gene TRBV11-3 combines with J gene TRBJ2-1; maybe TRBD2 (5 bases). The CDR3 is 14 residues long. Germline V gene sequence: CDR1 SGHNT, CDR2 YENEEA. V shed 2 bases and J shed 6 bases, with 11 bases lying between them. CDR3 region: CASSLQRGRNEQFF. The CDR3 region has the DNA TGTGCCAGCAGCTTACAACGCGGGCGCAATGAGCAGTTCTTC.

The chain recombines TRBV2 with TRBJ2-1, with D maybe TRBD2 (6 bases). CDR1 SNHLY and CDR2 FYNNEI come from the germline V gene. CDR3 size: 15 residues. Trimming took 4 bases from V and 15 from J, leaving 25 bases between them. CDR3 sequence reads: CASSARLGGPRALFF. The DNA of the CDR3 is TGTGCCAGCAGTGCCAGACTAGGCGGGCCCCGCGCTCTGTTCTTC.

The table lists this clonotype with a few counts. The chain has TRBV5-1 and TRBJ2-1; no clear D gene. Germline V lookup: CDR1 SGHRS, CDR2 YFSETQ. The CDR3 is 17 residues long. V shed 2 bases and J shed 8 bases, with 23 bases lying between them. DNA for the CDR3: TGCGCCAGCAGCTTCTCGCAGACCCTGTCCCGGGTGTATGAGCAGTTCTTC. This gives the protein CASSFSQTLSRVYEQFF.

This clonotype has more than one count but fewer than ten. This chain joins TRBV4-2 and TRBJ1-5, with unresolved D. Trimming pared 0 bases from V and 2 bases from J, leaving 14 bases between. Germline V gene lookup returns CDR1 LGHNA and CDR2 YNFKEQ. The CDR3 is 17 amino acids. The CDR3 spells CASSQDSGFWGNQPQHF. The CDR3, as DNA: TGTGCCAGCAGCCAAGATTCGGGTTTTTGGGGCAATCAGCCCCAGCATTTT.

DNA of the CDR3: TGTGCCAGCAGCCAAGGGACGGGCTATGGCTACACCTTC. It codes for CASSQGTGYGYTF. The V gene is TRBV7-2, the J gene TRBJ1-2, with D perhaps TRBD1 (5 bases). V shed 5 bases and J shed 4 bases, with 11 bases lying between them. The CDR3 extends over 13 amino acids. In germline, CDR1 is SGHTA, CDR2 FQGNSA.

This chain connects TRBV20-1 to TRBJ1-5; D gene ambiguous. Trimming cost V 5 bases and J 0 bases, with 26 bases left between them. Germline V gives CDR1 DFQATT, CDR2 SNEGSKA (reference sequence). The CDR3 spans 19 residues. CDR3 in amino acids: CSAPILLRGGLYSNQPQHF. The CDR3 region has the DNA TGCAGTGCTCCAATATTACTCCGGGGTGGGCTGTATAGCAATCAGCCCCAGCATTTT.

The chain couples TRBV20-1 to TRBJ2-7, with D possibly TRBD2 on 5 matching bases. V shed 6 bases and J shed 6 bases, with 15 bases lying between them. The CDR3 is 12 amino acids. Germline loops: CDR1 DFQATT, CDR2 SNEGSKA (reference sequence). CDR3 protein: CSAKVTAGEQYF. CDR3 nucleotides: TGCAGTGCGAAGGTGACGGCGGGCGAGCAGTACTTC.

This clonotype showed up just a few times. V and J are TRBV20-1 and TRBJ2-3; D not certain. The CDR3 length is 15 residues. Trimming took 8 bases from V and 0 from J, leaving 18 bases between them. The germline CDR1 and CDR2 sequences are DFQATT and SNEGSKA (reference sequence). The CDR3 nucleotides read TGCAGTCCCGGATCAGCCGGTCGGAGCACAGATACGCAGTATTTT. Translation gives CSPGSAGRSTDTQYF.

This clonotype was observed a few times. The CDR3 nucleotides read TGCGCCAGCAGCTTGGTTCCGGGGGCCCACAATGAGCAGTTCTTC. This codes for CASSLVPGAHNEQFF. The genes are TRBV5-1 and TRBJ2-1; D may be TRBD1 or TRBD2 (6 bases each). Germline loops: CDR1 SGHRS, CDR2 YFSETQ. Trimming removed 0 bases at V and 5 bases at J, with 12 bases between. The CDR3 covers 15 residues. Full variable domain (outside the CDR3, taken from reference TRBV5-1 and TRBJ2-1): KAGVTQTPRYLIKTRGQQVTLSCSPISGHRSVSWYQQTPGQGLQFLFEYFSETQRNKGNFPGRFSGRQFSNSRSEMNVSTLELGDSALYLCASSLVPGAHNEQFFGPGTRLTVL.

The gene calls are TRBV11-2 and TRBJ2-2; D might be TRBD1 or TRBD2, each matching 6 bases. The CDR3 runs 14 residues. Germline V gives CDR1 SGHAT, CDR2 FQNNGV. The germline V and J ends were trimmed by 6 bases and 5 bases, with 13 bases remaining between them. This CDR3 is CASRSAGQTGELFF. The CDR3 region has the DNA TGTGCCAGCAGGAGTGCGGGACAAACCGGGGAGCTGTTTTTT.

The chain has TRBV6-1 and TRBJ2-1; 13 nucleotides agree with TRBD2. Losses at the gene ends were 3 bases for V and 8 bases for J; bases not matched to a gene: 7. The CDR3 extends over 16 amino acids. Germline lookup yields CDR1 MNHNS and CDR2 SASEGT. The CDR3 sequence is CASSDRRTSGSHEQFF. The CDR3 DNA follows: TGTGCCAGCAGTGACCGCAGGACTAGCGGGAGCCATGAGCAGTTCTTC.

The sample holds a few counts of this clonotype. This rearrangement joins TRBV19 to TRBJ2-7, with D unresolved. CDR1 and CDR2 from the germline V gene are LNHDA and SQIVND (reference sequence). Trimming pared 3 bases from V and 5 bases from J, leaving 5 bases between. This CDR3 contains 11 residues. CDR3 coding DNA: TGTGCCAGTAGTATCGGTAACGAGCAGTACTTC. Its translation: CASSIGNEQYF.

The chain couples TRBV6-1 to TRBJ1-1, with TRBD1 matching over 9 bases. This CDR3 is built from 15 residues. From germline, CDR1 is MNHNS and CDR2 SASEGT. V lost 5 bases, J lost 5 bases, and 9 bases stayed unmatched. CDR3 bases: TGTGCCAGCAGTAGCCTCGGACAGGGGCGGACTGAAGCTTTCTTT. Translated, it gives CASSSLGQGRTEAFF.

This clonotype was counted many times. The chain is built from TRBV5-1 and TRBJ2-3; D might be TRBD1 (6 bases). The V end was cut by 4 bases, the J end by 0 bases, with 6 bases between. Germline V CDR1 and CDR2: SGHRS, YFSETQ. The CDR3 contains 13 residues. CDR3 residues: CASSTGSTDTQYF. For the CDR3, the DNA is TGCGCCAGCAGCACAGGGAGCACAGATACGCAGTATTTT.

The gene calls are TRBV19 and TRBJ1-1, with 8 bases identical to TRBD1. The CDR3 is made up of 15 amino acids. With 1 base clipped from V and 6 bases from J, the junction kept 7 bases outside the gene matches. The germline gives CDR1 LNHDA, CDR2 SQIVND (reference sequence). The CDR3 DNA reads TGTGCCAGTAGTATAGGGTCGGACAGGGATGCTGAAGCTTTCTTT. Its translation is CASSIGSDRDAEAFF. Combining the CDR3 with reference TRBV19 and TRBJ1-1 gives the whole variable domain DGGITQSPKYLFRKEGQNVTLSCEQNLNHDAMYWYRQDPGQGLRLIYYSQIVNDFQKGDIAEGYSVSREKKESFPLTVTSAQKNPTAFYLCASSIGSDRDAEAFFGQGTRLTVV.

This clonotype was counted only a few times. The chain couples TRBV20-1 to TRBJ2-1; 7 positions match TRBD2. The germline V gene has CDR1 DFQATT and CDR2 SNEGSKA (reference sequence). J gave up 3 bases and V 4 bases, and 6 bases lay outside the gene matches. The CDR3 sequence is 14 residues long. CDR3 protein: CSAIGAGIYNEQFF. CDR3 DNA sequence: TGCAGTGCTATCGGAGCGGGAATCTACAATGAGCAGTTCTTC.

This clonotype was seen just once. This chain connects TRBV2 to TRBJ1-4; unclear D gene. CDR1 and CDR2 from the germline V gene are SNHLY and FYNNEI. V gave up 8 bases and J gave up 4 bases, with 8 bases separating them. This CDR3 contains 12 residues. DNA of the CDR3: TGTGCCAGCGTGGGAGTTAATGAAAAACTGTTTTTT. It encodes CASVGVNEKLFF.

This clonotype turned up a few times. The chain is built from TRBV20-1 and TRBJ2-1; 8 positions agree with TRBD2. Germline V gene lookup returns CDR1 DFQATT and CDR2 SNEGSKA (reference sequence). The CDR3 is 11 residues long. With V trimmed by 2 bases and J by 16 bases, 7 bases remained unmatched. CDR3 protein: CSARPLAGSFF. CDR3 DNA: TGCAGTGCTAGACCTTTAGCGGGGTCCTTCTTC.

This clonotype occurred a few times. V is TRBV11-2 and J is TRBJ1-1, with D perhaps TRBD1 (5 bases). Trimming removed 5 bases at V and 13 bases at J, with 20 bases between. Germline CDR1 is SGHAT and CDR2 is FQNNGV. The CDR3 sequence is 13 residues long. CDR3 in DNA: TGTGCCAGCAGCGGGGTCGGCAGGGTCGGGTTTTTCTTT. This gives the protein CASSGVGRVGFFF.

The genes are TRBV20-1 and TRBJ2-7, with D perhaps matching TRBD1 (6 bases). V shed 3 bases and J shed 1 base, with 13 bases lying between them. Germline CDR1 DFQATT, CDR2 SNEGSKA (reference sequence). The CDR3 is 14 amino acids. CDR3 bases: TGCAGTGCTAGCCGGGACATACAATCCTACGAGCAGTACTTC. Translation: CSASRDIQSYEQYF.

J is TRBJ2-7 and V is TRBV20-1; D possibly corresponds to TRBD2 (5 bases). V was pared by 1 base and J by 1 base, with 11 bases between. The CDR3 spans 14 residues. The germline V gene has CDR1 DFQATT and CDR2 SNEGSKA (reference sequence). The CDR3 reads CSARGAVSSYEQYF. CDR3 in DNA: TGCAGTGCTAGAGGAGCGGTATCTTCCTACGAGCAGTACTTC.

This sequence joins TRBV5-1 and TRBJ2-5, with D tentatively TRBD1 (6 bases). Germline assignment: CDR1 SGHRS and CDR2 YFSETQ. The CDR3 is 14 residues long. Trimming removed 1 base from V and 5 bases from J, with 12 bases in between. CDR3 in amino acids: CASSLTGIWETQYF. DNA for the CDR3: TGCGCCAGCAGCTTGACAGGGATATGGGAGACCCAGTACTTC.

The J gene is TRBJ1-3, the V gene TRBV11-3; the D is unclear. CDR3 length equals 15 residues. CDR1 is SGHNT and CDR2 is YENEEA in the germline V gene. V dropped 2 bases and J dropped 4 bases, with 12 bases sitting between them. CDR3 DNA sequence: TGTGCCAGCAGCTTATCCCGGACGAGGGGAAACACCATATATTTT. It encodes CASSLSRTRGNTIYF.